Below are 12 T cell receptor beta chains sequenced from a single sample in a study of blood T cell repertoires in COVID-19. This table comes from immunoSEQ multiplex PCR, and its TCRdb copy is limited to in-frame clones, with some not included. The sample contains roughly 500,000 clones, 88% of which appear only once. The sequenced sample consisted of PBMCs or T cells enriched from blood (not recorded which). These TCRs come from a middle-aged woman who had recovered from COVID-19.

J is TRBJ2-5 and V is TRBV10-3; D possibly corresponds to TRBD1 (5 bases). Germline CDR1 reads ENHRY; CDR2 reads SYGVKD. The CDR3 contains 14 residues. With 4 bases removed from V and 4 bases from J, the gap between germline ends came to 13 bases. In nucleotides, the CDR3 is TGTGCCATCAGTGTGGGGCAAGCAGGAGAGACCCAGTACTTC. It encodes CAISVGQAGETQYF.

The chain combines TRBV4-2 with TRBJ2-1; TRBD2 matches at 12 bases. CDR1 is LGHNA, CDR2 YNFKEQ, per germline. This CDR3 has 17 residues. The trim removed 4 bases at V and 1 base at J, leaving 5 bases unmatched. The CDR3: CASSLLAGGWSYNEQFF. As DNA, the CDR3 is TGTGCCAGCAGCCTACTAGCGGGAGGTTGGTCCTACAATGAGCAGTTCTTC.

The CDR3 nucleotides read TGTGCCAGCTCGCACCGAGGAATGGGCAATGAGCAGTTCTTC. Amino acid sequence: CASSHRGMGNEQFF. J is TRBJ2-1 and V is TRBV4-2, with no clear D. Germline CDR1 LGHNA, CDR2 YNFKEQ. V was clipped by 8 bases and J by 6 bases, with 17 bases between them. This CDR3 spans 14 amino acids.

This chain links TRBV5-8 with TRBJ2-1; 9 bases are a match to TRBD2. V gave up 1 base and J gave up 7 bases; unmatched junction bases: 3. The germline gives CDR1 SGHTS, CDR2 YDEGEE. CDR3 length: 14 residues. The CDR3, as DNA: TGTGCCAGCAGCTTGAACGGACTAGCGAATGAGCAGTTCTTC. It translates to CASSLNGLANEQFF.

This clone was seen ten or more times. J is TRBJ2-5 and V is TRBV4-1; 12 nucleotides line up with TRBD2. Germline loops: CDR1 MGHRA, CDR2 YSYEKL. Germline trimming cut 1 base from V and 4 bases from J; bases unmatched to any gene: 10. This CDR3 is 18 amino acids long. The chain's CDR3 is CASSQGMASGRVPETQYF. CDR3 coding DNA: TGCGCCAGCAGCCAAGGAATGGCTAGCGGGAGGGTTCCAGAGACCCAGTACTTC.

This clone was counted only a few times. V gene TRBV5-5 combines with J gene TRBJ2-7, with 7 bases fitting TRBD1. The CDR3 length is 14 residues. Trimming cost V 6 bases and J 3 bases; bases outside gene matches: 9. The germline V gene encodes CDR1 SGHKS and CDR2 YYEKEE (reference sequence). CDR3: CASNPGQSLYEQYF. The CDR3 coding sequence is TGTGCCAGCAACCCGGGACAGTCCCTCTACGAGCAGTACTTC. The full variable domain, its missing parts supplied by reference TRBV5-5 and TRBJ2-7, is DAGVTQSPTHLIKTRGQQVTLRCSPISGHKSVSWYQQVLGQGPQFIFQYYEKEERGRGNFPDRFSARQFPNYSSELNVNALLLGDSALYLCASNPGQSLYEQYFGPGTRLTVT.

This rearrangement joins TRBV5-1 to TRBJ2-3, with TRBD2 matching over 13 bases. Germline V gene lookup returns CDR1 SGHRS and CDR2 YFSETQ. After removal of 5 bases from V and 4 bases from J, the junction contained 7 bases not matched to a gene. The CDR3 has 16 residues. The CDR3 sequence: CASSTGTSGMSDTQYF. The CDR3 DNA reads TGCGCCAGCAGTACCGGGACTAGCGGGATGTCAGATACGCAGTATTTT.

The chain links TRBV4-1 to TRBJ2-3; maybe TRBD2 (6 bases). The CDR3 runs to 17 residues. Germline values: CDR1 MGHRA, CDR2 YSYEKL. V was shortened by 1 base and J by 2 bases, with 16 bases between the two germline ends. For the CDR3, the DNA is TGCGCCAGCAGCCAAGGTCGTTGGAGGGCTATCACAGATACGCAGTATTTT. This translates into CASSQGRWRAITDTQYF.

This chain links TRBV7-8 with TRBJ1-2, with unresolved D. Trimming removed 2 bases at V and 8 bases at J, with 9 bases between. Germline V gene lookup returns CDR1 SGHVS and CDR2 FQNEAQ. The CDR3 has 12 residues. The CDR3 is CASSLYSNGYTF. DNA of the CDR3: TGTGCCAGCAGCTTATATAGTAACGGCTACACCTTC.

The table lists this clone with a count of one. This chain uses TRBV5-1 with TRBJ1-1; the match to TRBD1 covers 9 bases. Trimming took 3 bases from V and 4 from J; bases not matched to a gene: 4. The CDR3 runs 14 residues. Germline V CDR1 and CDR2: SGHRS, YFSETQ. CDR3 sequence reads: CASSSDRGSTEAFF. The CDR3 DNA is TGCGCCAGCAGCTCGGACAGGGGATCCACTGAAGCTTTCTTT.

The V and J genes are TRBV4-1 and TRBJ1-1; a possible D gene is TRBD1 (5 bases). The CDR3 spans 15 residues. V lost 0 bases to trimming and J lost 1 base, with 9 bases between them. The V gene's germline CDR1 is MGHRA and CDR2 YSYEKL. The CDR3 region is CASSQDTGWNTEAFF. The CDR3 DNA is TGCGCCAGCAGCCAAGACACAGGTTGGAACACTGAAGCTTTCTTT.

This sequence joins TRBV2 and TRBJ1-2; a weak D match, TRBD1 (5 bases). The CDR3 extends over 15 amino acids. The germline V gene encodes CDR1 SNHLY and CDR2 FYNNEI. Trimming shortened V by 1 base and J by 5 bases, and 14 bases separated the two germline ends. CDR3 DNA sequence: TGTGCCAGCAGTGAAGTTGCGGGGCTAAATTATGGCTACACCTTC. It encodes CASSEVAGLNYGYTF. Full variable domain (rest looked up from reference TRBV2 and TRBJ1-2): EPEVTQTPSHQVTQMGQEVILRCVPISNHLYFYWYRQILGQKVEFLVSFYNNEISEKSEIFDDQFSVERPDGSNFTLKIRSTKLEDSAMYFCASSEVAGLNYGYTFGSGTRLTVV.